This T cell receptor (beta chain) was observed in a study of CXCR3-negative and CXCR3-positive naive CD8 T cells. Through 5' RACE with UMI labels, the TRB cDNA libraries were prepared. TCRdb reanalyzed the 5' RACE reads and collapses them to one entry per CDR3 protein, without DNA. The sample table includes 150,000 or so distinct CDR3 sequences. The CDR3 has 14 amino acids. The germline V gene encodes CDR1 SEHNR and CDR2 FQNEAQ (reference sequence). Naive CD8+ T cells had a CD45RO-CCR7+CD27+CD95- phenotype. As for this clonotype: Its antigen remains unidentified.

The study, taken as a whole, reports: High diversity, comparable across both naive subsets, contrasted with much lower diversity in memory CD8+ cells. CXCR3-expressing naive cells carried TRB CDR3s more hydrophobic than those of CXCR3-negative naive cells. Partial loss of CXCR3 expression followed cryopreservation; most assays used fresh PBMCs.

The source material was naive CXCR3+ CD8+ T cells from blood. Subset of the sample: CD45RO-CCR7+CD27+CD95- naive CD8+ T cells expressing CXCR3 (TNR3+). The chain has TRBV7-9 and TRBJ2-2. The sequence was collected from a human donor in good health. Some clones in this sample may be carry-over from other donors' samples. CDR3 region: CASSLAIKDGELFF.